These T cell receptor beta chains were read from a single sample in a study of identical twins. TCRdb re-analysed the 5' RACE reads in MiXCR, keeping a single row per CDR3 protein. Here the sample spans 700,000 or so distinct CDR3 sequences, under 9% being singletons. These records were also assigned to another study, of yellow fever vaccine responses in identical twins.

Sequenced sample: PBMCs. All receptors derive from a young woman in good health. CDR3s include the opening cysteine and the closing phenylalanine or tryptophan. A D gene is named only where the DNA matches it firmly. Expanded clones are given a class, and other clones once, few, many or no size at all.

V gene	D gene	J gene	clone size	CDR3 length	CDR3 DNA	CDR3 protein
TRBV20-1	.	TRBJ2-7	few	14	TGCAGTGCTACGATACAGGGATACCCCTGGGAGCAGTACTTC	CSATIQGYPWEQYF
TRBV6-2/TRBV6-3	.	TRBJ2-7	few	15	TGTGCCAGCAGTTACCCCACCGGAAGCTCCTACGAGCAGTACTTC	CASSYPTGSSYEQYF
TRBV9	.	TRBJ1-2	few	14	TGTGCCAGCAGCGTACAGGACAGCCGCTATGGCTACACCTTC	CASSVQDSRYGYTF
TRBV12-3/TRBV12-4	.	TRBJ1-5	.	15	TGTGCCAGCAGACGGGGGTTTCTGGGCAATCAGCCCCAGCATTTT	CASRRGFLGNQPQHF
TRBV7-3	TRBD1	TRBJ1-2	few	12	TGTGCCAGCAGCTTAGACAGGGAAGGCTACACCTTC	CASSLDREGYTF
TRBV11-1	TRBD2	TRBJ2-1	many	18	TGTGCCAGCAGCCAAGGACTAGCGGGAGGTCGGTCCTACAATGAGCAGTTCTTC	CASSQGLAGGRSYNEQFF
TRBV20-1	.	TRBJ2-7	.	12	TGCAGTGCTAGAGGGAGCACCTACGAGCAGTACTTC	CSARGSTYEQYF
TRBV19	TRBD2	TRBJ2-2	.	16	TGTGCCAGTAGAGGCCTAGCGGGAGCGTGGACCGGGGAGCTGTTTTTT	CASRGLAGAWTGELFF
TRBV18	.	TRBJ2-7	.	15	TGTGCCAGCTCACCAAAGGAAAGGGGCACCTACGAGCAGTACTTC	CASSPKERGTYEQYF
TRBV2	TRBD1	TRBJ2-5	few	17	TGTGCCAGCAGTGATCGCCCTAGACAGGGCTGGTTGGAGACCCAGTACTTC	CASSDRPRQGWLETQYF
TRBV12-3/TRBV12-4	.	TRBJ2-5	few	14	TGTGCCAGCACCCGGCAGAGCCAGCAAGAGACCCAGTACTTC	CASTRQSQQETQYF
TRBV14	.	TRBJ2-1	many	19	TGTGCCAGCAGCCAAGACCCAAGCCTTGAACCTTCCATTTTCAATGAGCAGTTCTTC	CASSQDPSLEPSIFNEQFF
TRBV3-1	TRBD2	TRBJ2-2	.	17	TGTGCCAGCAGCCAAGAGGGTCTAGCGGTGGTCACCGGGGAGCTGTTTTTT	CASSQEGLAVVTGELFF
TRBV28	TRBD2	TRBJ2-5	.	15	TGTGCCAGCAGTTCTAGCGGGGGTGGACAAGAGACCCAGTACTTC	CASSSSGGGQETQYF
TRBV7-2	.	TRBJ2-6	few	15	TGTGCCAGCAGCCCTGGATGGGCTGGGGCCAACGTCCTGACTTTC	CASSPGWAGANVLTF
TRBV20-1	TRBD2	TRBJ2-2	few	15	TGCAGTGCTAGTGTAGCGGGAGTAAACACCGGGGAGCTGTTTTTT	CSASVAGVNTGELFF
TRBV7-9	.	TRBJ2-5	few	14	TGTGCCAGCAGCCTCAGGGAAGTTGATGGGACCCAGTACTTC	CASSLREVDGTQYF
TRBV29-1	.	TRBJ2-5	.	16	TGCAGCGTTGATGGGGACCGCTGGGCGGACCAAGAGACCCAGTACTTC	CSVDGDRWADQETQYF
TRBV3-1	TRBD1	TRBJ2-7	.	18	TGTGCCAGCAGCCAAATCCGACGCTCGGGACAGTTGTCCTACGAGCAGTACTTC	CASSQIRRSGQLSYEQYF
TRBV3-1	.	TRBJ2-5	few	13	TGTGCCAGCAGCCGCGGAGGCGCGGAGACCCAGTACTTC	CASSRGGAETQYF
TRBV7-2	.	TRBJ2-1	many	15	TGTGCCAGCAGATTTAGTCCCAGGGGATACAATGAGCAGTTCTTC	CASRFSPRGYNEQFF
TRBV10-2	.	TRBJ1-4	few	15	TGCGCCAGCAGTGAGGGAGAGGACAGCTATGAAAAACTGTTTTTT	CASSEGEDSYEKLFF
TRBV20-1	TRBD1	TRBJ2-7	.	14	TGCAGTGCTGCCCGGACAGGGTACTCCTACGAGCAGTACTTC	CSAARTGYSYEQYF
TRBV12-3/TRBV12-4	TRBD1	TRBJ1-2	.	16	TGTGCCAGCAGTTTAGGACAGGGGGCAAGGAACTATGGCTACACCTTC	CASSLGQGARNYGYTF
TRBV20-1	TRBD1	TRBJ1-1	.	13	TGCAGTGCTAACAGGGGATTTGACTCTGAAGCTTTCTTT	CSANRGFDSEAFF
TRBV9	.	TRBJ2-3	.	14	TGTGCCAGCACTCGGGACCCGAGCACAGATACGCAGTATTTT	CASTRDPSTDTQYF
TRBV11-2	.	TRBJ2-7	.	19	TGTGCCAGCAGCCTACGACCCGGGCTGGGAATGTCCACATCCTACGAGCAGTACTTC	CASSLRPGLGMSTSYEQYF
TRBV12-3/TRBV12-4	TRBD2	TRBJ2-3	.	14	TGTGCCAGCAGTTCCAGCGGGAGTTGGTTGTCTGAGTATTTT	CASSSSGSWLSEYF
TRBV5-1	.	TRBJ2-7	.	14	TGCGCCAGCAGCTCAACCACAATTTCCTACGAGCAGTACTTC	CASSSTTISYEQYF
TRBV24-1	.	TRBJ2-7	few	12	TGTGCCACCAGACAGGGATCCTACGAGCAGTACTTC	CATRQGSYEQYF
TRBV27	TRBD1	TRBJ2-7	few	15	TGTGCCAGCAGTATTCCGGGACAGGGCGGCTACGAGCAGTACTTC	CASSIPGQGGYEQYF
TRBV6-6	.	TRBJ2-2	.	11	TGTGCCAGCGGCCCCAGCGGGGAGCTGTTTTTT	CASGPSGELFF
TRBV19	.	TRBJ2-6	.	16	TGTGCCAGTACCGAGACGACTCCGTCTGGGGCCAACGTCCTGACTTTC	CASTETTPSGANVLTF
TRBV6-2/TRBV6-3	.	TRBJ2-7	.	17	TGTGCCAGCAGTTACTCGAGATTAGGAGGGAGCTCCTACGAGCAGTACTTC	CASSYSRLGGSSYEQYF
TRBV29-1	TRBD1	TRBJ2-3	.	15	TGCAGCGTTCCTAAGGGGGCAGGCCAGGGAGATACGCAGTATTTT	CSVPKGAGQGDTQYF
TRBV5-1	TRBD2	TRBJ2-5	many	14	TGCGCCAGCAGCTTGATTACGGGGGGGGAGACCCAGTACTTC	CASSLITGGETQYF
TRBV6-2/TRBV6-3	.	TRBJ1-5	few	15	TGTGCCAGTCGACTCCTGGAACAGCTCAATCAGCCCCAGCATTTT	CASRLLEQLNQPQHF
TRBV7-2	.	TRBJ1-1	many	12	TGTGCCAGCAGCTTTTTCGGCTCTGAAGCTTTCTTT	CASSFFGSEAFF
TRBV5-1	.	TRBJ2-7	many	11	TGCGCCAGCAGCGCTCAATACGAGCAGTACTTC	CASSAQYEQYF
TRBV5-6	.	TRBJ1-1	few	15	TGTGCCAGCAGCCGGAGTAAGGGCCTAGTAGGTGGAGCTTTCTTT	CASSRSKGLVGGAFF
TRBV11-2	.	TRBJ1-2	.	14	TGTGCCAGCAGCTTACGCCGGTATAACTATGGCTACACCTTC	CASSLRRYNYGYTF
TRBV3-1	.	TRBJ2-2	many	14	TGTGCCAGCAGCCAACGGTCCCCCCCCGGGGAGCTGTTTTTT	CASSQRSPPGELFF
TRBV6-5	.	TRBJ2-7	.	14	TGTGCCAGCAGTTACGGGCGGGGAAACTACGAGCAGTACTTC	CASSYGRGNYEQYF
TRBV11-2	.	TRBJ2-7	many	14	TGTGCCAGCAGCCACCGGGGTAGGGTTTACGAGCAGTACTTC	CASSHRGRVYEQYF
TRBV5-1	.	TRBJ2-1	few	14	TGCGCCAGCAGCTACCCCGGGACACGCAAGGAGCAGTTCTTC	CASSYPGTRKEQFF
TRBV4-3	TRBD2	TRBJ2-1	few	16	TGCGCCAGCAGCCAAGCCGGGACTAGCGCCCACAATGAGCAGTTCTTC	CASSQAGTSAHNEQFF